The present T cell receptor beta chain was sequenced within a study of T cell changes during pregnancy in multiple sclerosis (dated by TCRdb to between 2017 and 2020). A note on the overall study: Changes in the T cell repertoire over the course of pregnancy were examined in this study in women with multiple sclerosis.

Library prep was done by the immunoSEQ multiplex PCR assay. The immuneACCESS repertoire file appears here via TCRdb, limited to in-frame rearrangements. These files lack a portion of the clones; in checked studies, under half of the deficit traces to unresolved V genes, and the cause of the others is not known. Present in this sample are about 36,000 clones, about 90% of which were seen just once. Around 0.48% of the sample comes from the top ten. The CDR3 holds 15 amino acids from the cysteine to the phenylalanine. Only CDR3 DNA remains: 45 bases, in frame from the first base. Trimming accounts for 2 bases at V and 1 base at J, while the number of junction bases matched to no gene is 4. Sequences SGHAT (CDR1) and FQNNGV (CDR2) are obtained from the germline V gene. On this clone: There is no known antigen for this receptor. The input lacks base qualities; no much larger clone sits a single base away.

This chain joins TRBV11-2 to TRBJ1-1; TRBD1 matches 7 bases in the middle. The clonotype originates from a female donor with multiple sclerosis, enrolled in a pregnancy study. Material: CD4+ T cells from peripheral blood mononuclear cells, obtained after pregnancy. The DNA is TGTGCCAGCAGCTTAACGGGACAGCCGAACACTGAAGCTTTCTTT. The translation is CASSLTGQPNTEAFF. Reference TRBV11-2 and TRBJ1-1 genes cover what lies past the CDR3, so the full variable domain is EAGVAQSPRYKIIEKRQSVAFWCNPISGHATLYWYQQILGQGPKLLIQFQNNGVVDDSQLPKDRFSAERLKGVDSTLKIQPAKLEDSAVYLCASSLTGQPNTEAFFGQGTRLTVV.